Listed here are 20 T cell receptor beta chains from one sample, sequenced in a study of T cell responses to AZD1222 COVID-19 vaccine. Profiling relied on immunoSEQ multiplex PCR, and the TCRdb table lists in-frame clones only, not all of them. Of over 55,000 clones in the sample, roughly 80% were seen once. The input for sequencing was peripheral blood, taken 28 days after the second AZD1222 dose. The receptors here all came from an adult who received the AZD1222 COVID-19 vaccine.

This sequence joins TRBV7-9 and TRBJ1-3; no reliable D call. Per the germline V gene, CDR1 is SEHNR and CDR2 is FQNEAQ (reference sequence). Deletions cut 0 bases from V and 1 base from J, with 7 bases between. The CDR3 has 15 amino acids. CDR3 sequence reads: CASSLAAVSGNTIYF. The DNA of the CDR3 is TGTGCCAGCAGCTTAGCTGCGGTATCTGGAAACACCATATATTTT.

This clone was counted a single time. V gene TRBV28 combines with J gene TRBJ2-2; D gene ambiguous. CDR1 is MDHEN, CDR2 SYDVKM, per germline. Trimming removed 4 bases at V and 0 bases at J, with 0 bases between. CDR3 length equals 12 residues. CDR3 region: CASSSNTGELFF. The CDR3 nucleotides are TGTGCCAGCAGTTCGAACACCGGGGAGCTGTTTTTT.

This rearrangement joins TRBV19 to TRBJ1-4, with D perhaps matching TRBD1 (6 bases). Trimming cost V 5 bases and J 0 bases, with 10 bases left between them. CDR3 length equals 15 residues. Germline V gene data show CDR1 as LNHDA and CDR2 as SQIVND (reference sequence). CDR3 loop: CASSARQATNEKLFF. CDR3 nucleotide sequence: TGTGCCAGTAGTGCCCGACAGGCAACTAATGAAAAACTGTTTTTT.

Only one count was recorded for this clone. Within the sample, other DNA sequences also encode this same CDR3. The chain couples TRBV28 to TRBJ1-1; D is ambiguous. V was clipped by 3 bases and J by 2 bases, with 7 bases between them. The CDR3 totals 13 residues. Germline V gives CDR1 MDHEN, CDR2 SYDVKM. CDR3 bases: TGTGCCAGCAGTTTGTTCGGCAACACTGAAGCTTTCTTT. This translates into CASSLFGNTEAFF.

The chain carries TRBV28 and TRBJ1-2; the D gene is possibly TRBD1 (6 bases). The CDR3 loop spans 11 amino acids. V shed 11 bases and J shed 8 bases, with 15 bases lying between them. The germline V gene encodes CDR1 MDHEN and CDR2 SYDVKM. CDR3 protein: CAARDIGGYTF. Here the CDR3 DNA reads TGTGCCGCCAGGGACATCGGGGGCTACACCTTC.

This chain uses TRBV7-9 with TRBJ1-1; a possible D gene is TRBD1 (5 bases). Looked up from germline, CDR1 is SEHNR and CDR2 is FQNEAQ (reference sequence). Trimming stripped 1 base from V and 0 bases from J, with 12 bases between. The CDR3 covers 16 residues. In DNA form, the CDR3 reads TGTGCCAGCAGCTTAGTCGGGGGACTGATGAACACTGAAGCTTTCTTT. Translating it yields CASSLVGGLMNTEAFF.

The rearrangement links TRBV7-6 to TRBJ2-5; D is unresolved. V lost 5 bases to trimming and J lost 4 bases, with 5 bases between them. Germline V gene sequence: CDR1 SGHVS, CDR2 FNYEAQ. This CDR3 comprises 11 residues. CDR3 DNA: TGTGCCAGCAGCGAAGGAGAGACCCAGTACTTC. As protein: CASSEGETQYF.

The rearrangement links TRBV7-2 to TRBJ1-1; no clear D. Germline V lookup: CDR1 SGHTA, CDR2 FQGNSA. CDR3 length equals 12 residues. Trimming cost V 5 bases and J 5 bases, with 9 bases left between them. The CDR3 nucleotides read TGTGCCAGCAGCCACATGGGGACTGAAGCTTTCTTT. Translated: CASSHMGTEAFF.

The chain links TRBV4-1 to TRBJ1-1; D gene ambiguous. Germline V gives CDR1 MGHRA, CDR2 YSYEKL. The V end lost 0 bases, the J end lost 1 base, and 9 bases lay between the germline ends. The CDR3 has 15 amino acids. The CDR3 nucleotides are TGCGCCAGCAGCCAAGACGACGCAGAGAACACTGAAGCTTTCTTT. It is translated as CASSQDDAENTEAFF.

V gene TRBV18 combines with J gene TRBJ1-2; 8 bases match TRBD1. The trim removed 5 bases at V and 6 bases at J, leaving 5 bases unmatched. Germline loops: CDR1 KGHSH, CDR2 LQKENI. CDR3 length equals 13 residues. CDR3 region: CASSGQGANGYTF. DNA of the CDR3: TGTGCCAGCTCAGGGCAGGGGGCGAATGGCTACACCTTC.

The chain has TRBV10-3 and TRBJ1-1; D ambiguous. The CDR3 has 13 residues. Germline V gene lookup returns CDR1 ENHRY and CDR2 SYGVKD. Trimming removed 4 bases at V and 0 bases at J, with 6 bases between. CDR3 nucleotide sequence: TGTGCCATCAGTGCAAGTGTGAACACTGAAGCTTTCTTT. Its translation is CAISASVNTEAFF.

This chain joins TRBV6-5 and TRBJ1-1, with D hard to call. Trimming removed 5 bases at V and 4 bases at J, with 11 bases between. The CDR3 runs to 13 residues. Germline-derived CDR1 and CDR2 are MNHEY and SVGAGI. The CDR3 sequence is CASSPVRGTEAFF. The CDR3 DNA reads as TGTGCCAGCAGTCCGGTGCGCGGCACTGAAGCTTTCTTT.

The chain couples TRBV3-1 (or the pseudogene TRBV3-2) to TRBJ1-6; 7 nucleotides line up with TRBD1. The J segment lost 14 bases and the V segment lost 4 bases, leaving 8 bases of the junction unmatched. The CDR3 runs to 13 residues. The germline V gene has CDR1 LGHDT and CDR2 YNNKEL (reference sequence). The CDR3 DNA reads TGTGCCAGCAGCCTTTCACAGGGGAATTCCCTCCACTTT. It specifies CASSLSQGNSLHF.

V is TRBV20-1 and J is TRBJ1-3; D is undetermined. CDR1 and CDR2 from the germline V gene are DFQATT and SNEGSKA (reference sequence). This CDR3 is built from 13 residues. V gave up 3 bases and J gave up 2 bases, with 8 bases separating them. CDR3 bases: TGCAGTGCTAGTGTCGGCCCTGGAAACACCATATATTTT. It is translated as CSASVGPGNTIYF.

The V gene is TRBV7-3, the J gene TRBJ1-6, with TRBD1 identical over 7 bases. The CDR3 extends over 14 amino acids. The V and J ends lost 8 bases and 8 bases, in that order; junction bases with no gene match: 9. The V gene's germline CDR1 is SGHTA and CDR2 FQGTGA. CDR3 region: CASGTGQRDSPLHF. The CDR3 region has the DNA TGTGCCAGCGGGACGGGACAGAGAGATTCACCCCTCCACTTT.

V gene TRBV2 combines with J gene TRBJ1-5, with 8 positions matching TRBD1. Germline V lookup: CDR1 SNHLY, CDR2 FYNNEI. This CDR3 spans 13 amino acids. The ends lost 5 bases at V and 4 bases at J; junction bases unmatched: 1. DNA for the CDR3: TGTGCCAGCAGTACAGGGGGAAATCAGCCCCAGCATTTT. This encodes CASSTGGNQPQHF.

V is TRBV6-6 and J is TRBJ1-2; TRBD1 might be the D (6 bases). Trimming removed 6 bases from V and 8 bases from J, with 16 bases in between. CDR1 and CDR2 (germline): MNHNY, SVGAGI (reference sequence). This CDR3 region has 13 residues. The CDR3 nucleotides read TGTGCCAGCAGCGAAGGGGGGTCGGGCGGCTACACCTTC. Translated, it gives CASSEGGSGGYTF.

CDR3: CASSSTGRREYGYTF. Written as DNA, the CDR3 is TGTGCCAGCAGTTCCACAGGAAGGAGGGAGTATGGCTACACCTTC. The chain joins TRBV28 to TRBJ1-2, with TRBD1 as a possible D gene (5 bases). The CDR3 runs to 15 residues. Trimming removed 4 bases at V and 5 bases at J, with 17 bases between. CDR1 and CDR2 from the germline V gene are MDHEN and SYDVKM.

The genes are TRBV9 and TRBJ2-7, with TRBD1 as a possible D gene (7 bases). V was shortened by 0 bases and J by 1 base, with 11 bases between the two germline ends. The CDR3 is made up of 15 amino acids. The germline CDR1 and CDR2 sequences are SGDLS and YYNGEE. CDR3 bases: TGTGCCAGCAGCGTAGGCGGGACAGCTTCCTACGAGCAGTACTTC. It specifies CASSVGGTASYEQYF.

V usage is TRBV24-1 and J usage is TRBJ2-3; D call uncertain. CDR1 and CDR2 (germline): KGHDR, SFDVKD. Trimming pared 2 bases from V and 2 bases from J, leaving 7 bases between. This CDR3 spans 14 amino acids. CDR3 sequence (DNA): TGTGCCACCAGTGATTCTACAGACACAGATACGCAGTATTTT. The encoded protein is CATSDSTDTDTQYF.